This section outlines one T cell receptor beta chain sequence together with its context. Its cognate antigen has yet to be identified. Base qualities are not provided; no much larger clone lies one nucleotide away. The source of the sample is a study of a mutant IDH1 vaccine in newly diagnosed glioma (dated by TCRdb to the early 2020s). As for the study more broadly: Vaccination started 4-6 weeks after radiotherapy alone, or was given together with temozolomide cycles in the groups whose treatment included chemotherapy. Of the roughly 30 treated patients, roughly 60% were male and about 40% were female, and the mean age was 40.4 years. Visit V12 was the week-35 safety follow-up and visit V13 was the week-47 end of study. For exploratory analyses, longitudinal TCRB deep sequencing was carried out in about 25 treated patients wherever samples were available. Peripheral blood samples were drawn at six visits, namely V03 (baseline), V05, V07, V10, V12 and V13. Prior to enrollment, standard therapy consisting of radiotherapy alone, temozolomide alone, or radiochemotherapy with temozolomide had been administered to patients, with the combination being received by most patients.

This specimen's time point label, per the study, means: week 35, safety follow-up. Each vaccine dose was 300 ug of a 20-mer mutant IDH1 peptide in Montanide, given subcutaneously with topical imiquimod. Eight vaccinations were administered to patients in weeks 1, 3, 5, 7, 11, 15, 19 and 23, corresponding to visits V03 through V10. Donors had newly diagnosed WHO grade 3 or 4 IDH1-mutant astrocytomas with loss of nuclear ATRX. The samples were drawn from NOA16, a multicentre, single-arm, open-label phase I trial in Germany that tested a mutant IDH1 peptide vaccine in humans for the first time. Genomic DNA for TCRB sequencing was extracted from EDTA blood using the DNeasy Blood and Tissue Kit. The library was prepared using the immunoSEQ multiplex PCR assay. Rearranged TCR beta chain sequences were amplified with the hsTCRB Kit following the manufacturer's protocol. An Illumina MiSeq was used to sequence the TCRB libraries. Under the source paper's analysis protocol: The proprietary platform of the kit vendor was used for demultiplexing, trimming and gene mapping. TCRdb took over this immuneACCESS table, retaining in-frame rearrangements with V and J assigned. Such tables are incomplete; in checked studies, under half of the missing clones stem from an unresolved V gene, and the remainder is unexplained. The V and J calls and clone size come from that table; D and trimming were worked out from the DNA. The sample records 25,000 to 40,000 clones, roughly 75% of which are singletons. Together, the top ten hold about 11% of the sample.

V lost 1 base and J lost 4 bases; the stretch between them is 8 bases long. From the cysteine up to the phenylalanine, the CDR3 has a length of 13 residues. Left in the record is the CDR3 DNA by itself, 39 bases read in frame from the first base. Via the germline V gene, CDR1 is SGHDT and CDR2 YYEEEE. Findings and caveats that apply to the study as a whole: Immune responses induced by the vaccine were seen in approximately 93% of patients across multiple MHC alleles. The authors stated that sample limitations prevented analyses of patient blood samples from being reproduced. Pseudoprogression seemed to be unrelated to changes in the top peripheral T cell clonotypes found by TCRB sequencing. Selection of PBMC samples for TCRB deep sequencing was based on availability.

The chain employs TRBV5-6 and TRBJ2-5, with no confident D gene call. The sequence derives from a woman in her thirties or forties with glioma. The source was PBMCs, collected from a glioma patient whose treatment included an IDH1 peptide vaccine. The CDR3 has the sequence CASSLLVLETQYF. The DNA is as follows: TGTGCCAGCAGCTTGCTAGTCTTAGAGACCCAGTACTTC.